The sample holds a few counts of the clone carrying this T cell receptor (beta chain). Its antigen remains unidentified. At the time of sampling, donors were nominally healthy, though unrecorded immune exposures were likely. The source of the sample is a study of cytomegalovirus exposure and HLA in healthy donors. General study findings and limits: Researchers reported that three CMV-associated chains were confirmed in vitro as CMV antigen-specific. It was reported in a later analysis that an Asian-associated ancestry cluster showed fewer N-insertions than the roughly 670-donor mean. Presence/absence analysis assumed near-uniform sequencing depth across donors.

Primers for the PCR totalled 60 Vbeta and 13 Jbeta. Measured with immunoSEQ multiplex PCR; TCRdb has only the in-frame clones, and not every one. This sample has about 180,000 clones, with approximately 84% found just once. V trimming: 4 bases; J trimming: 9 bases; junction bases outside the gene matches: 8. CDR3 length: 15 residues. Per germline, CDR1 SGDLS and CDR2 YYNGEE. The rearrangement joins TRBV9 to TRBJ2-1, with TRBD2 matching over 12 bases. The sample taken for sequencing was PBMCs. The receptor's source is a girl aged 10 to 17 in good health and CMV-seropositive. The CDR3 here is CASSFRTSGEVEQFF. In DNA form, the CDR3 reads TGTGCCAGCAGCTTCCGGACTAGCGGGGAGGTTGAGCAGTTCTTC. Based on the CDR3 plus reference TRBV9 and TRBJ2-1, the full variable domain is DSGVTQTPKHLITATGQRVTLRCSPRSGDLSVYWYQQSLDQGLQFLIQYYNGEERAKGNILERFSAQQFPDLHSELNLSSLELGDSALYFCASSFRTSGEVEQFFGPGTRLTVL.